This T cell receptor (beta chain) was recorded in a study of vaccination and CD4 T cells after COVID-19. In the study overall: Investigators drew the post-COVID samples a median roughly 96 days after diagnosis, with a range of 35 to 161. Samples after vaccination came a median approximately 2.5 months past dose two, ranging 14 to 241.

Overall study findings and caveats: A median of 86.3% of reactive clones, in convalescent patients, became evident only post-vaccination.

Treatment in this sample: roughly ten-day PBMC culture with coronavirus spike peptide pools or control peptides (ViraFEST assay). Turning to this clonotype: Its matching antigen is unknown.

Scientists ran DNA taken from cultured CD4+ T cells through the Oncomine TCR Beta short-read assay for sequencing. Genomic DNA was extracted from cultured CD4+ T cells. TCRdb reprocessed the PCR reads with MiXCR, giving one entry per CDR3 protein. The sample lists 20,000 to 25,000 distinct CDR3 sequences, 67% occurring once. Germline assignment: CDR1 DFQATT and CDR2 SNEGSKA (reference sequence). V was pared by 4 bases and J by 4 bases, with 11 bases of the junction left unmatched. The CDR3 is made up of 15 amino acids. The sequence was collected from a human donor who received a COVID-19 vaccine. Sample: CD4+ T cells from blood, cultured in vitro, taken after SARS-CoV-2 vaccination. The V call is TRBV20-1, the J call TRBJ1-2, with 8 bases aligning to TRBD1. CDR3 nucleotides: TGCAGTGCTATAACCGGGACAGGTTGGGTCTATGGCTACACCTTC. Residues: CSAITGTGWVYGYTF.